This note documents a single T cell receptor (beta chain) sequence. The source of the sample is a study of T-cell memory formation after mild COVID-19. 5'RACE primed at constant segments yielded TCR alpha and TCR beta cDNA libraries bearing sample barcodes and UMIs. TCRdb ran MiXCR on the 5' RACE reads and lists one entry per CDR3 protein. The sample has nearly 200,000 distinct CDR3 sequences; 15% to 20% are singletons. Looked up from germline, CDR1 is SGDLS and CDR2 is YYNGEE. The CDR3 is made up of 16 amino acids. V was shortened by 3 bases and J by 3 bases, with 15 bases between the two germline ends.

This sequence originates from an adult woman who had mild COVID-19 (a few samples of this study predate the infection). Cell type and time point are not known. J is TRBJ2-2 and V is TRBV9, with a tentative D call TRBD2 (7 bases). Sequenced material: PBMCs or a T cell subset sorted from them (not recorded which). The CDR3 region has the DNA TGTGCCAGCAGCGCCGGAGGCGGGGGCTACACCGGGGAGCTGTTTTTT. Amino acids: CASSAGGGGYTGELFF.